The 32 T cell receptor beta chains reported below all come from one sample, sequenced in a study of blood T cell repertoires in COVID-19 (dated by TCRdb to 2020 to 2021). Library prep was done by the immunoSEQ multiplex PCR assay. TCRdb stores this immuneACCESS table with in-frame sequences only. Part of the clones is absent; in the studies checked, under half of the shortfall reflects unresolved V genes, and no reason is known for the rest. Present in this sample are around 270,000 clones, around 87% of which were seen just once. The top ten constitute around 5% of the sample. The sequencing sample was made of peripheral blood. These receptors were taken from a woman in her sixties or seventies with COVID-19, enrolled during active disease.

The J gene is TRBJ1-2, the V gene TRBV24-1; D might be TRBD1 (6 bases). Germline loops: CDR1 KGHDR, CDR2 SFDVKD. V was cut by 4 bases and J by 4 bases, with 15 bases left in between. The CDR3 consists of 15 residues. The CDR3 spells CATSDGITGIYGYTF. CDR3 nucleotide sequence: TGTGCCACCAGTGACGGAATCACAGGGATCTATGGCTACACCTTC.

CDR3 in amino acids: CAISVQGSTEAFF. The CDR3 DNA sequence: TGTGCCATCAGTGTTCAGGGCAGCACTGAAGCTTTCTTT. This chain joins TRBV10-3 and TRBJ1-1, with D possibly TRBD1 on 5 matching bases. In germline, CDR1 is ENHRY, CDR2 SYGVKD. The CDR3 has 13 amino acids. Trimming took 4 bases from V and 4 from J, leaving 10 bases between them.

The chain has TRBV28 and TRBJ1-4; 7 bases fit TRBD1. Germline CDR1 and CDR2: MDHEN and SYDVKM. J was trimmed by 8 bases and V by 5 bases; bases with no gene match: 8. This CDR3 is built from 14 residues. The CDR3 spells CASSAQGLGEKLFF. The CDR3 DNA reads as TGTGCCAGCAGTGCACAGGGGTTGGGGGAAAAACTGTTTTTT.

The V and J genes are TRBV7-9 and TRBJ1-6; D possibly corresponds to TRBD1 (5 bases). CDR3 length: 15 amino acids. V was shortened by 5 bases and J by 5 bases, with 13 bases between the two germline ends. The germline CDR1 and CDR2 sequences are SEHNR and FQNEAQ (reference sequence). The CDR3 sequence: CASSQSRQHNSPLHF. The CDR3 DNA sequence: TGTGCCAGCAGCCAAAGTCGACAGCATAATTCACCCCTCCACTTT.

The V gene is TRBV5-1, the J gene TRBJ2-7, with D perhaps matching TRBD1 (6 bases). The CDR3 runs to 14 residues. The V end was cut by 0 bases, the J end by 7 bases, with 14 bases between. Germline V gene sequence: CDR1 SGHRS, CDR2 YFSETQ. The CDR3 DNA follows: TGCGCCAGCAGCTTGGGGACAGAGCTTCGGGAGCAGTACTTC. Amino acid sequence: CASSLGTELREQYF.

The chain couples TRBV28 to TRBJ1-2; the D gene is possibly TRBD1 (5 bases). Germline-derived CDR1 and CDR2 are MDHEN and SYDVKM. The CDR3 totals 11 residues. Trimming shortened V by 6 bases and J by 6 bases, and 8 bases separated the two germline ends. The chain's CDR3 is CASSPGNGYTF. The CDR3 DNA sequence: TGTGCCAGCAGCCCAGGGAATGGCTACACCTTC.

The chain is built from TRBV18 and TRBJ1-1; D is undetermined. CDR1 is KGHSH, CDR2 LQKENI, per germline. V dropped 3 bases and J dropped 1 base, with 12 bases sitting between them. The CDR3 is 15 amino acids. In DNA, the CDR3 is TGTGCCAGCTCACCTCGACACGACCCGAACACTGAAGCTTTCTTT. Translating gives CASSPRHDPNTEAFF.

The CDR3 nucleotides read TGTGCCACCAGCAGAGATCCCGGACTAGGGGAGCTGTTTTTT. Its protein is CATSRDPGLGELFF. V usage is TRBV15 and J usage is TRBJ2-2; TRBD2 might be the D (6 bases). The V gene lost 0 bases and the J gene lost 8 bases, with 10 bases spanning the gap. This CDR3 contains 14 residues. Germline V gene sequence: CDR1 LNHNV, CDR2 YYDKDF (reference sequence). Looking up the rest from reference TRBV15 and TRBJ2-2 gives the full variable domain: DAMVIQNPRYQVTQFGKPVTLSCSQTLNHNVMYWYQQKSSQAPKLLFHYYDKDFNNEADTPDNFQSRRPNTSFCFLDIRSPGLGDTAMYLCATSRDPGLGELFFGEGSRLTVL.

This chain connects TRBV5-1 to TRBJ1-6; D gene ambiguous. The CDR3 contains 15 residues. Germline V lookup: CDR1 SGHRS, CDR2 YFSETQ. V dropped 0 bases and J dropped 5 bases, with 9 bases sitting between them. CDR3 residues: CASSLARRNNSPLHF. The DNA of the CDR3 is TGCGCCAGCAGCTTGGCGAGGCGGAATAATTCACCCCTCCACTTT. Drawing the rest from reference TRBV5-1 and TRBJ1-6, the complete variable domain is KAGVTQTPRYLIKTRGQQVTLSCSPISGHRSVSWYQQTPGQGLQFLFEYFSETQRNKGNFPGRFSGRQFSNSRSEMNVSTLELGDSALYLCASSLARRNNSPLHFGNGTRLTVT.

The chain couples TRBV5-1 to TRBJ1-1; 8 bases agree with TRBD1. J lost 6 bases, V lost 1 base, and 8 bases had no gene match. This CDR3 is 15 amino acids long. Germline loops: CDR1 SGHRS, CDR2 YFSETQ. CDR3: CASSLSQGAFSEAFF. The CDR3 DNA reads TGCGCCAGCAGCTTGAGTCAGGGGGCGTTTTCTGAAGCTTTCTTT.

V gene TRBV7-9 combines with J gene TRBJ2-6, with D perhaps matching TRBD1 (5 bases). The germline gives CDR1 SEHNR, CDR2 FQNEAQ (reference sequence). CDR3 length: 16 residues. V lost 4 bases to trimming and J lost 4 bases, with 14 bases between them. The CDR3, as DNA: TGTGCCAGCAGCTATACTACAGGCATGGGGGCCAACGTCCTGACTTTC. Protein product: CASSYTTGMGANVLTF.

The chain is built from TRBV6-2 or TRBV6-3 and TRBJ1-1; 10 bases map to TRBD1. The CDR3 loop spans 15 amino acids. Losses at the gene ends were 5 bases for V and 5 bases for J; bases not matched to a gene: 8. From germline, CDR1 is MNHEY and CDR2 SVGEGT. Here the CDR3 DNA reads TGTGCCAGCAGTACCCGGACAGGGGGGTGGACTGAAGCTTTCTTT. It yields the protein CASSTRTGGWTEAFF.

The V gene is TRBV6-5, the J gene TRBJ1-1, with a weak D call TRBD1 (6 bases). Trimming took 6 bases from V and 5 from J, leaving 13 bases between them. The V gene's germline CDR1 is MNHEY and CDR2 SVGAGI. The CDR3 runs to 13 residues. This CDR3 reads CASSRYRDTEAFF. The DNA for the CDR3 is TGTGCCAGCAGCCGCTACAGGGATACTGAAGCTTTCTTT.

The chain is built from TRBV19 and TRBJ1-6; TRBD1 agrees at 8 bases. CDR1 and CDR2 (germline): LNHDA, SQIVND (reference sequence). The CDR3 loop spans 15 amino acids. With V trimmed by 5 bases and J by 7 bases, 7 bases remained unmatched. The CDR3 DNA reads TGTGCCAGTAGTGTTGGACAGGGCGGGAATTCACCCCTCCACTTT. The encoded protein is CASSVGQGGNSPLHF.

The chain uses TRBV19 and TRBJ2-1; 9 bases line up with TRBD1. Germline V gene lookup returns CDR1 LNHDA and CDR2 SQIVND (reference sequence). This CDR3 contains 15 residues. V shed 9 bases and J 9 bases; nucleotides not matched to a gene: 15. As DNA, the CDR3 is TGTGCCAGCGGGCCGGGACAGGGAGTCCGGGGTGAGCAGTTCTTC. This gives the protein CASGPGQGVRGEQFF. The full variable domain, in which reference TRBV19 and TRBJ2-1 provide the parts outside the CDR3, is DGGITQSPKYLFRKEGQNVTLSCEQNLNHDAMYWYRQDPGQGLRLIYYSQIVNDFQKGDIAEGYSVSREKKESFPLTVTSAQKNPTAFYLCASGPGQGVRGEQFFGPGTRLTVL.

The chain carries TRBV18 and TRBJ2-7; no clear D. Germline assignment: CDR1 KGHSH and CDR2 LQKENI. Trimming removed 3 bases at V and 1 base at J, with 10 bases between. The CDR3 sequence is 14 residues long. The CDR3 is CASSPHVDSYEQYF. The CDR3 DNA reads TGTGCCAGCTCACCTCACGTAGATTCCTACGAGCAGTACTTC.

This clone was counted a single time. The chain joins TRBV6-1 to TRBJ1-6; 8 nucleotides match TRBD1. The CDR3 contains 16 residues. V lost 4 bases to trimming and J lost 6 bases; unmatched junction nucleotides: 8. The germline gives CDR1 MNHNS, CDR2 SASEGT. The chain's CDR3 is CASSAPSGGINSPLHF. DNA for the CDR3: TGTGCCAGCAGTGCCCCCTCAGGGGGCATTAATTCACCCCTCCACTTT.

V gene TRBV24-1 combines with J gene TRBJ2-2; 9 bases align to TRBD2. The CDR3 is 17 amino acids. The V gene's germline CDR1 is KGHDR and CDR2 SFDVKD. V lost 4 bases to trimming and J lost 0 bases; unmatched junction nucleotides: 5. Here the CDR3 DNA reads TGTGCCACCAGTGACCGAAGACTAGCGGCGAACACCGGGGAGCTGTTTTTT. Translating it yields CATSDRRLAANTGELFF.

The chain couples TRBV19 to TRBJ2-1; possibly TRBD1 for D (7 bases). The V and J ends lost 6 bases and 10 bases respectively, with 22 bases between them. This CDR3 has 15 residues. Germline V gene sequence: CDR1 LNHDA, CDR2 SQIVND (reference sequence). CDR3 region: CASSPRGARIEEQFF. The CDR3 nucleotides read TGTGCCAGTAGCCCCAGGGGGGCCAGGATCGAGGAGCAGTTCTTC.

Here the CDR3 DNA reads TGCGCCAGCAGCTTGGGGACAGCGGCCTACGAGCAGTACTTC. It is translated as CASSLGTAAYEQYF. The genes are TRBV5-1 and TRBJ2-7; tentative D call: TRBD1 (6 bases). Trimming removed 0 bases from V and 2 bases from J, with 9 bases in between. The length of the CDR3 is 14 residues. Germline CDR1 and CDR2: SGHRS and YFSETQ.

This clone was picked up a small number of times. The J gene is TRBJ2-6, the V gene TRBV18; D is possibly TRBD2 (6 bases). Per the germline V gene, CDR1 is KGHSH and CDR2 is LQKENI. CDR3 size: 17 residues. Trimming took 2 bases from V and 0 from J, leaving 11 bases between them. CDR3 in amino acids: CASSPWGLNSGANVLTF. In DNA, the CDR3 is TGTGCCAGCTCACCATGGGGACTTAACTCTGGGGCCAACGTCCTGACTTTC.

The CDR3, as DNA: TGCGCCAGCAGTGCAGGGGAGACCCAGTACTTC. Residues: CASSAGETQYF. The chain employs TRBV10-1 and TRBJ2-5, with D possibly being TRBD1 (5 bases). Trimming shortened V by 4 bases and J by 5 bases, and 5 bases separated the two germline ends. Germline assignment: CDR1 WNHNN and CDR2 SYGVQD (reference sequence). The CDR3 covers 11 residues.

This chain connects TRBV7-2 to TRBJ2-1, with TRBD2 matching 13 bases. J lost 10 bases, V lost 3 bases, and 9 bases had no gene match. The CDR3 has 16 residues. Germline assignment: CDR1 SGHTA and CDR2 FQGNSA. The CDR3 protein is CASSLDGLAGAREQFF. In DNA, the CDR3 is TGTGCCAGCAGCTTGGATGGACTAGCGGGAGCTCGAGAGCAGTTCTTC.

The V and J genes are TRBV5-1 and TRBJ2-2; the D is unclear. This CDR3 is 13 amino acids long. Germline V lookup: CDR1 SGHRS, CDR2 YFSETQ. V was cut by 0 bases and J by 6 bases, with 6 bases left in between. The CDR3 loop is CASSLDVSGELFF. CDR3 nucleotides: TGCGCCAGCAGCTTGGATGTCTCCGGGGAGCTGTTTTTT.

The chain carries TRBV7-9 and TRBJ2-5; no clear D. The CDR3 has 16 residues. Germline CDR1 and CDR2: SEHNR and FQNEAQ (reference sequence). V lost 1 base, J lost 5 bases, and 17 bases lay in between. The CDR3 spells CASSLEHPALPETQYF. CDR3 nucleotides: TGTGCCAGCAGCTTAGAGCATCCTGCCCTCCCGGAGACCCAGTACTTC.

The chain links TRBV28 to TRBJ1-2; 8 nucleotides line up with TRBD1. V lost 4 bases to trimming and J lost 7 bases; unmatched junction nucleotides: 8. In germline, CDR1 is MDHEN, CDR2 SYDVKM. The CDR3 has 14 residues. CDR3: CASSSPGGAGGYTF. In DNA form, the CDR3 reads TGTGCCAGCAGTTCCCCAGGGGGCGCTGGTGGCTACACCTTC.

The chain is built from TRBV7-2 and TRBJ1-1; D gene unclear. Germline V gene lookup returns CDR1 SGHTA and CDR2 FQGNSA. The CDR3 runs to 13 residues. Between the trimmed V and J ends, which lost 4 bases and 1 base, there was a span of 7 bases. The DNA of the CDR3 is TGTGCCAGCAGCTCGAGGAGGAACACTGAAGCTTTCTTT. It is translated as CASSSRRNTEAFF.

The chain has TRBV4-2 and TRBJ1-1; D remains unclear. The V and J ends lost 1 base and 6 bases respectively, with 15 bases between them. Germline CDR1 reads LGHNA; CDR2 reads YNFKEQ. The CDR3 extends over 15 amino acids. The CDR3 coding sequence is TGTGCCAGCAGCCAAGCTCGGGGATTGGGCCCTGAAGCTTTCTTT. Protein sequence: CASSQARGLGPEAFF.

The chain links TRBV9 to TRBJ2-1; TRBD2 matches at 8 bases. Losses at the gene ends were 0 bases for V and 5 bases for J; bases not matched to a gene: 7. In germline, CDR1 is SGDLS, CDR2 YYNGEE. The CDR3 consists of 16 residues. CDR3: CASSVGLTSANNEQFF. CDR3 DNA: TGTGCCAGCAGCGTAGGATTGACTAGCGCCAACAATGAGCAGTTCTTC. Supplemented by reference TRBV9 and TRBJ2-1, the full variable domain reads DSGVTQTPKHLITATGQRVTLRCSPRSGDLSVYWYQQSLDQGLQFLIQYYNGEERAKGNILERFSAQQFPDLHSELNLSSLELGDSALYFCASSVGLTSANNEQFFGPGTRLTVL.

The V gene is TRBV9, the J gene TRBJ2-1; 8 bases fit TRBD2. This CDR3 has 15 residues. The trim removed 3 bases at V and 4 bases at J, leaving 6 bases unmatched. The germline V gene encodes CDR1 SGDLS and CDR2 YYNGEE. As DNA, the CDR3 is TGTGCCAGCAGCGCCGTGACTAGCGTGTACAATGAGCAGTTCTTC. Residues: CASSAVTSVYNEQFF.

About this clone: Within the sample, other DNA sequences also encode this same CDR3. The genes are TRBV5-1 and TRBJ2-2, with TRBD1 matching 12 bases. Trimming cost V 4 bases and J 4 bases; bases outside gene matches: 2. From germline, CDR1 is SGHRS and CDR2 YFSETQ. This CDR3 has 15 amino acids. As DNA, the CDR3 is TGCGCCAGCAGCAGGGACAGGGGGCGCACCGGGGAGCTGTTTTTT. Its protein is CASSRDRGRTGELFF.

V gene TRBV6-5 combines with J gene TRBJ1-2, with D maybe TRBD1 (5 bases). The V gene's germline CDR1 is MNHEY and CDR2 SVGAGI. Between the trimmed V and J ends, which lost 5 bases and 3 bases, there was a span of 16 bases. The CDR3 spans 15 residues. The CDR3: CASSPKGEGHYGYTF. CDR3 bases: TGTGCCAGCAGTCCAAAAGGGGAGGGTCACTATGGCTACACCTTC.